This TCR beta chain was retrieved from a study of T cells in Graves' hyperthyroidism and ophthalmopathy. Overall study findings and caveats: Most thyroid-expanded clonotypes above 0.001 were also found in blood.

In its sample, this clonotype was seen many times. Its antigen is undetermined. Amplification of TCR beta CDR3 regions used RNA as the template. The HTBI set primed first-round TCR CDR3 RT-PCR. TCRdb processed the multiplex PCR reads anew with MiXCR; each CDR3 protein has one entry. The sample contains roughly 550,000 distinct CDR3 sequences, 16% of which appear only once. Criteria for exclusion of patients were uncontrolled infection, other autoimmune disease, pregnancy or lactation. Roughly 9.1 ml of fresh peripheral blood supplied the PBMCs. J gave up 4 bases and V 7 bases, and 17 bases lay outside the gene matches. Germline V CDR1 and CDR2: DFQATT, SNEGSKA (reference sequence). The CDR3 runs 18 residues.

Sample: blood. The clonotype was recovered from a woman in her twenties or thirties with Graves' ophthalmopathy. The V gene is TRBV20-1, the J gene TRBJ2-7; 15 nucleotides match TRBD2. CDR3 sequence reads: CSVGTPRTSGRAGYEQYF. CDR3 nucleotides: TGCAGTGTTGGGACACCCAGGACTAGCGGGAGGGCAGGGTACGAGCAGTACTTC.